The TCR beta chain described here comes from a study of identical twins (dated by TCRdb to about 2016). About the full investigation: The study deep-sequenced TCR alpha and beta repertoires from monozygotic twins, unrelated adults of various ages and cord blood to test whether fetal clonotypes persist. Replicate twin experiments were performed at different times using different library preparation protocols to rule out contamination.

Every donor in the study was a healthy Caucasian. The twin cohort comprised three pairs of female monozygotic twins, all aged roughly 18 to 29 years. Peripheral blood mononuclear cells were the source from which RNA for the TCR libraries was isolated. The junction shows trimming of 6 bases on V and 7 bases on J, plus 7 bases between the germline ends. CDR1 and CDR2 were assigned from the germline V gene as SNHLY and FYNNEI. Counted from cysteine to phenylalanine, this CDR3 has 11 amino acids. Of the read, only the CDR3 DNA is kept; its 33 bases are in frame from base 1. Libraries came from 5' RACE. Sequenced using an Illumina HiSeq 2000. A universal primer binding site was added through template switching, and the final cDNA carried a unique molecular identifier so that TCR cDNA molecules could be counted accurately. Specific primers in the conserved constant-segment region were used to synthesize first-strand cDNA for TCR alpha and beta chains. To control for contamination, every cDNA library carried two barcodes: a SMART-Mk sample barcode plus Illumina barcodes. TruSeq adapter sequences along with Illumina sample barcodes were introduced in two successive PCR steps. Sequencing of the TCR alpha and beta cDNA libraries was done on the Illumina HiSeq platform using custom primers. As for how the authors treated the data: MiGEC processed the raw reads to extract unique molecular identifiers, while MiXCR was used to determine the CDR3 positions. Recombination models were inferred per individual with the repgenHMM and IGoR tools using an EM algorithm. Shared clonotype analysis was performed with the tcR package in R, normalizing sharing by the product of cloneset sizes. To study raw recombination without the effects of thymic and clonal selection, out-of-frame nonproductive sequences were analyzed. The raw public reads went through TCRdb reprocessing: fastp at Q25, MiXCR clone calling, in-frame beta chains kept. Entries are consolidated by CDR3 protein sequence, retaining the most common genes and DNA. The V and J calls shown here were made by TCRdb, not taken from the authors' results. This sample lists about 900,000 distinct CDR3 sequences; more than 9% were detected once. The top ten constitute around 1.5% of the sample.

Findings and caveats that apply to the study as a whole: Out-of-frame TCR alpha sequences shared between twins showed an excess of low generation-probability sequences compared with coincidental sharing between unrelated individuals. Invariant T cells such as MAIT and iNKT could partly confound zero-insertion analyses, though diverse VJ usage argued against this for most clonotypes. The excess sharing between twins in beta out-of-frame sequences was weaker because fewer shared sequences reduced the signal-to-noise ratio. Abundant cord blood beta clonotypes had fewer insertions, young adult naive repertoires showed a similar but weaker trend, and memory repertoires showed no such trend. Recombination models systematically underestimated out-of-frame TCR alpha sharing in monozygotic twins but agreed with sharing between unrelated individuals. Because the same donors could not be followed over many years, conclusions were based on cross-sectional statistical analysis.

This clonotype was detected ten times or more. The antigen it binds to is not known. No base-level quality is on record; no much larger clone is a single base apart. This sample also appeared in a second study, on yellow fever vaccine responses in identical twins. As the second study states: According to the authors, in identical twins the way T cells responded to vaccination appeared partly convergent and partly personalized. In the study, vaccine-responding T cell clones were precisely tracked in identical twins.

The clonotype originates from a woman between 18 and 29 years old in good health. What was sequenced was PBMCs. This sequence uses TRBV2 and TRBJ2-1; the best D guess is TRBD2, with 6 bases matching. The CDR3 corresponds to CASRGRNEQFF. The base sequence is TGTGCCAGCAGAGGGAGGAATGAGCAGTTCTTC.